The T cell receptor (beta chain) described here comes from a study of OX40 agonist ivuxolimab in advanced cancers. The assay was immunoSEQ multiplex PCR, and TCRdb's table has in-frame clones only and misses some. The data show tens of thousands of clones, more than 70% seen once. Per germline, CDR1 MNHNS and CDR2 SASEGT. Trimming took off 1 base at V and 6 bases at J, with 11 bases between the two ends. This CDR3 has 14 residues. This clone was seen a handful of times. Specimen: CD4+ or CD8+ T cells sorted from blood, collected in a trial of the OX40 agonist ivuxolimab. The TCR was taken from an adult with an advanced solid tumor such as melanoma, head and neck, liver or kidney cancer. The rearrangement uses TRBV6-1 and TRBJ2-3; no clear D gene. The CDR3 DNA reads as TGTGCCAGCAGTGAAGTTGCCGGCTGGGATACGCAGTATTTT. It is translated as CASSEVAGWDTQYF.